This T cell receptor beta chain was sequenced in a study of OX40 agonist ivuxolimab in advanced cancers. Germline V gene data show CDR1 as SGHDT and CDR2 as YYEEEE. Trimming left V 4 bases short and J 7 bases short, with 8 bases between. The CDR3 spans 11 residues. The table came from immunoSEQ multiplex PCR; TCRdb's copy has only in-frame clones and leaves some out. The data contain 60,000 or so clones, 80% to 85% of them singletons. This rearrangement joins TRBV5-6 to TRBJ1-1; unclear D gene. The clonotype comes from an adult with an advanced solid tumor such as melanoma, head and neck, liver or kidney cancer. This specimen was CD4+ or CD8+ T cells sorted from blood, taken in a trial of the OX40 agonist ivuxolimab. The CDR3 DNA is TGTGCCAGCAGCGCAGCCTATGAAGCTTTCTTT. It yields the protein CASSAAYEAFF. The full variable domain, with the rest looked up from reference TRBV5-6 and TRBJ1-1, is DAGVTQSPTHLIKTRGQQVTLRCSPKSGHDTVSWYQQALGQGPQFIFQYYEEEERQRGNFPDRFSGHQFPNYSSELNVNALLLGDSALYLCASSAAYEAFFGQGTRLTVV.